This entry describes one T cell receptor (beta chain). Its target is not known. The junction does not match germline at one end; this may be a read error. This record comes from a study of cytomegalovirus exposure and HLA in healthy donors. Study findings and constraints: The tendency of first-cohort TCR clusters to co-occur in the 90 to 150 validation repertoires emerged from a later analysis.

Assay used: immunoSEQ multiplex PCR; TCRdb lists only in-frame clones, some missing. The profile shows roughly 190,000 clones, roughly 86% of them singletons. It was the roughly 130-subject validation cohort, separate from the approximately 620-subject first cohort, to which the donors belonged. The germline V gene has CDR1 WNHNN and CDR2 SYGVQD (reference sequence). This CDR3 spans 11 amino acids. Sequenced: PBMCs. This chain connects TRBV10-1 to TRBJ1-2; D remains unclear. The clonotype comes from a man younger than 45 in good health and CMV-seropositive. This CDR3 is CASIKASSTYF. The CDR3 nucleotides are TGCGCCAGCATTAAGGCGTCCTCGACCTACTTC.